The clone carrying this T cell receptor beta chain was seen many times. Its specificity is unknown. Between the trimmed V and J ends, which lost 6 bases and 9 bases, there was a span of 9 bases. From germline, CDR1 is SGHAT and CDR2 FQNNGV. The CDR3 has 11 residues. The data are from a study of early T cells in non-severe SARS-CoV-2 infection. About the study: Sequenced material consisted of bulk RNA (from unsorted whole blood), and chains were unpaired. Study findings and constraints: VDJdb-based matching was biased toward anti-spike CD8 responses and missed private and CD4 specificities.

Individual cDNA molecules received unique molecular identifiers. TCRdb passed the 5' RACE reads through MiXCR, listing each CDR3 protein once. Among more than 20,000 distinct CDR3 sequences listed, around 3.5% were seen once. Sequenced: whole blood. The clonotype was recovered from an adult who was a healthcare worker with PCR-confirmed SARS-CoV-2 infection or an uninfected control (not recorded which). V usage is TRBV11-2 and J usage is TRBJ2-4, with a tentative D call TRBD2 (5 bases). This chain's CDR3 is CASRGRGIQYF. CDR3 DNA: TGTGCCAGCAGAGGCCGGGGCATTCAGTACTTC. The complete variable domain, with remaining parts taken from reference TRBV11-2 and TRBJ2-4, reads EAGVAQSPRYKIIEKRQSVAFWCNPISGHATLYWYQQILGQGPKLLIQFQNNGVVDDSQLPKDRFSAERLKGVDSTLKIQPAKLEDSAVYLCASRGRGIQYFGAGTRLSVL.